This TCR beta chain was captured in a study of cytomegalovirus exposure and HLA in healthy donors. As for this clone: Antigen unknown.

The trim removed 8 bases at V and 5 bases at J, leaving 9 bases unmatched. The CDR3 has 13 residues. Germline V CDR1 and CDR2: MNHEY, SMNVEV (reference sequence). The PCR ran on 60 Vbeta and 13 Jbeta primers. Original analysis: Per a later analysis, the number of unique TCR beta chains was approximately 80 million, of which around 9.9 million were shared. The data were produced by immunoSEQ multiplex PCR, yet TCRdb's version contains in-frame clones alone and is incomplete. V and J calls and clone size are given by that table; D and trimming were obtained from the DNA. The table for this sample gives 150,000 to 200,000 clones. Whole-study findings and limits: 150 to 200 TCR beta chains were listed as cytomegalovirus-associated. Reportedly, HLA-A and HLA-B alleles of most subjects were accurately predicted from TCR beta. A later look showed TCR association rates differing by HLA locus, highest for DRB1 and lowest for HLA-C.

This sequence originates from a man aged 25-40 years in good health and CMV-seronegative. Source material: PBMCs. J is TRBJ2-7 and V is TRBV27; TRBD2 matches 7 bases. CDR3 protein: CASSGGSLNEQYF. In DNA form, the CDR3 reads TGTGCCAGCTCGGGCGGGAGCTTAAACGAGCAGTACTTC.